The next 13 T cell receptor beta chains were all read from a single sample in a study of liver allograft versus peripheral blood T cells. As for the study in general: Transplanted livers and recipients' peripheral blood had their T cell receptor repertoires compared.

MiXCR, applied by TCRdb to the reads, yields one record per CDR3 protein. The table lists about 9,100 distinct CDR3 sequences, roughly 22% of them singletons. The receptors were gathered from a human patient who had a liver transplant. Some T cells may be supplied by the graft donor.

This clonotype turned up a few times. J is TRBJ2-7 and V is TRBV6-5; TRBD2 matches at 8 bases. This CDR3 region has 14 residues. The V and J ends lost 3 bases and 6 bases, in that order; junction bases with no gene match: 7. Germline assignment: CDR1 MNHEY and CDR2 SVGAGI. The CDR3 bases are TGTGCCAGCAGTTATTGGGACGGGAGGGGCGAGCAGTACTTC. It specifies CASSYWDGRGEQYF.

The gene calls are TRBV9 and TRBJ1-1; 7 bases are shared with TRBD1. The CDR3 has 19 residues. Looked up from germline, CDR1 is SGDLS and CDR2 is YYNGEE. The V segment lost 0 bases and the J segment 4 bases; nucleotides outside the gene matches: 18. CDR3 region: CASSVVPLEFGQVSTEAFF. In nucleotides, the CDR3 is TGTGCCAGCAGCGTAGTTCCTCTTGAATTCGGACAGGTGAGCACTGAAGCTTTCTTT. Variable domain in full (rest from reference TRBV9 and TRBJ1-1): DSGVTQTPKHLITATGQRVTLRCSPRSGDLSVYWYQQSLDQGLQFLIQYYNGEERAKGNILERFSAQQFPDLHSELNLSSLELGDSALYFCASSVVPLEFGQVSTEAFFGQGTRLTVV.

This clonotype ranks as medium-sized. The genes are TRBV7-2 and TRBJ1-6; possible D gene TRBD1, 6 bases. The V gene lost 5 bases and the J gene lost 8 bases, with 13 bases spanning the gap. The CDR3 has 14 residues. Germline assignment: CDR1 SGHTA and CDR2 FQGNSA. As DNA, the CDR3 is TGTGCCAGCAGCCATACAGGGTGGGATTCACCCCTCCACTTT. As protein: CASSHTGWDSPLHF.

This clonotype counts as medium-sized. This chain joins TRBV27 and TRBJ2-2; tentative D call: TRBD2 (5 bases). Trimming shortened V by 5 bases and J by 4 bases, and 8 bases separated the two germline ends. The germline CDR1 and CDR2 sequences are MNHEY and SMNVEV (reference sequence). The CDR3 has 13 amino acids. CDR3 in amino acids: CASSLGVTGELFF. In DNA, the CDR3 is TGTGCCAGCAGTCTCGGGGTCACCGGGGAGCTGTTTTTT.

The chain links TRBV28 to TRBJ2-7; TRBD2 might be the D (5 bases). The CDR3 is made up of 15 amino acids. V shed 2 bases and J shed 9 bases, with 20 bases lying between them. The germline V gene encodes CDR1 MDHEN and CDR2 SYDVKM. The CDR3 DNA reads TGTGCCAGCAGTTTAGAGGGCCAGGACGGGCCGAGGCAGTACTTC. Translating gives CASSLEGQDGPRQYF.

Many counts were recorded for this clonotype. This sequence joins TRBV5-5 and TRBJ1-1; D unresolved. The CDR3 is 14 amino acids. Per germline, CDR1 SGHKS and CDR2 YYEKEE (reference sequence). Trimming took 4 bases from V and 3 from J, leaving 13 bases between them. The chain's CDR3 is CASSPVARDTEAFF. Here the CDR3 DNA reads TGTGCCAGCAGCCCGGTCGCTAGGGACACTGAAGCTTTCTTT.

Sample share makes this clonotype medium-sized. The rearrangement links TRBV7-2 to TRBJ2-2; D is unresolved. The CDR3 is 14 amino acids. Germline CDR1 reads SGHTA; CDR2 reads FQGNSA. V lost 7 bases and J 1 base, leaving 10 bases between the germline ends. The CDR3 DNA is TGTGCCAGCACCTCTGGGGTGAACACCGGGGAGCTGTTTTTT. Translating gives CASTSGVNTGELFF.

This clonotype is deemed medium-sized. In DNA form, the CDR3 reads TGTGCCACTCAACAGGGATCAACCTACGAGCAGTACTTC. Translated, it gives CATQQGSTYEQYF. The chain uses TRBV24-1 and TRBJ2-7; tentative D call: TRBD1 (6 bases). Trimming removed 10 bases at V and 2 bases at J, with 14 bases between. From germline, CDR1 is KGHDR and CDR2 SFDVKD. CDR3 length equals 13 residues.

By sample share, this clonotype is medium-sized. The chain combines TRBV18 with TRBJ1-5; D call uncertain. CDR3 length: 14 amino acids. Trimming stripped 1 base from V and 0 bases from J, with 4 bases between. In germline, CDR1 is KGHSH, CDR2 LQKENI. As DNA, the CDR3 is TGTGCCAGCTCACCACAGGGTAGCAATCAGCCCCAGCATTTT. Its translation: CASSPQGSNQPQHF.

This clonotype showed up many times. The genes are TRBV9 and TRBJ2-3, with D tentatively TRBD2 (5 bases). Germline V gene sequence: CDR1 SGDLS, CDR2 YYNGEE. V lost 4 bases and J lost 2, with 14 bases in between. There are 15 residues in the CDR3. The CDR3 DNA reads TGTGCCAGCAGCCTGACGGGGTGGTCCACAGATACGCAGTATTTT. Translated, it gives CASSLTGWSTDTQYF.

This clonotype was seen at least ten times. The CDR3 is CASSYSYSSSSYNSPLHF. CDR3 nucleotides: TGTGCCAGCAGTTACTCGTACAGTTCTAGCTCCTATAATTCACCCCTCCACTTT. The genes are TRBV6-5 and TRBJ1-6, with D uncertain. The V gene's germline CDR1 is MNHEY and CDR2 SVGAGI. V was pared by 0 bases and J by 0 bases, with 12 bases between. The CDR3 totals 18 residues.

This clonotype is medium-sized within its sample. The chain links TRBV24-1 to TRBJ1-5, with D possibly matching TRBD1 (6 bases). Germline assignment: CDR1 KGHDR and CDR2 SFDVKD. This CDR3 contains 16 residues. V was cut by 4 bases and J by 1 base, with 13 bases left in between. The DNA of the CDR3 is TGTGCCACCAGTGACCCACTACAGGGAAGCAATCAGCCCCAGCATTTT. Translation: CATSDPLQGSNQPQHF.

Sample share makes this clonotype medium-sized. V gene TRBV10-3 combines with J gene TRBJ1-1; D is unclear. The CDR3 contains 13 residues. CDR1 ENHRY and CDR2 SYGVKD come from the germline V gene. Here the CDR3 DNA reads TGTGCTAACCAGGAGACTCAGAACACTGAAGCTTTCTTT. Residues: CANQETQNTEAFF.